Listed below are T cell receptor beta chains from one sample, sequenced in a study of T-cell reconstitution after alpha-beta-depleted transplantation in children. Via MiXCR, TCRdb re-called the PCR reads, giving one row per CDR3 protein. In the table there are 420,000 or so distinct CDR3 sequences, approximately 10% of which are singletons. The material sequenced was PBMCs from the stem cell graft donor, taken from the stem cell graft. The receptors were gathered from a human donor who donated a stem cell graft to a child with acute myeloid leukemia. Both conserved end residues are part of each CDR3. The D gene is left open where the match is weak. Some rows mark clone size as missing; the rest say once, few, many or name a class of expanded clone.

J gene | V gene | D gene | clone size | CDR3 protein | CDR3 DNA
TRBJ1-4 | TRBV5-8 | TRBD1 | few | CASSGDGTAHEKLFF | TGTGCCAGCAGCGGGGACGGGACAGCTCACGAAAAACTGTTTTTT
TRBJ1-2 | TRBV5-1 | . | . | CASSSVAVPGYTF | TGCGCCAGCAGCTCGGTTGCAGTCCCTGGCTACACCTTC
TRBJ1-5 | TRBV12-3/TRBV12-4 | . | many | CASSLDGGGQPQHF | TGTGCCAGCAGTTTAGACGGGGGTGGGCAGCCCCAGCATTTT
TRBJ1-2 | TRBV10-3 | . | . | CAISDVGQGYGYTF | TGTGCCATCAGTGATGTGGGGCAAGGCTATGGCTACACCTTC
TRBJ2-7 | TRBV7-2 | . | many | CASSLRVYEQYF | TGTGCCAGCAGCTTGAGGGTCTACGAGCAGTACTTC
TRBJ1-1 | TRBV5-1 | . | . | CASSLLSRGNTEAFF | TGCGCCAGCAGCTTGTTGTCGCGGGGGAACACTGAAGCTTTCTTT
TRBJ2-1 | TRBV9 | . | few | CASSVDLGNSYNEQFF | TGTGCCAGCAGCGTAGATTTGGGGAACTCCTACAATGAGCAGTTCTTC
TRBJ2-2 | TRBV20-1 | . | few | CSARDMADGELFF | TGCAGTGCTAGAGATATGGCGGACGGGGAGCTGTTTTTT
TRBJ2-3 | TRBV12-3/TRBV12-4 | . | many | CASSLGGARDTQYF | TGTGCCAGCAGTTTAGGGGGGGCCAGGGATACGCAGTATTTT
TRBJ2-1 | TRBV20-1 | . | . | CSARVPGRNYNEQFF | TGCAGTGCTAGAGTACCCGGACGGAACTACAATGAGCAGTTCTTC
TRBJ1-6 | TRBV2 | . | . | CASRTPQPGSPLHF | TGTGCCAGCAGGACACCCCAACCGGGTTCACCCCTCCACTTT
TRBJ2-1 | TRBV29-1 | TRBD2 | . | CSASGFRNNEQFF | TGCAGCGCTAGCGGGTTTAGGAACAATGAGCAGTTCTTC
TRBJ2-4 | TRBV12-3/TRBV12-4 | . | few | CASSRSGDIQYF | TGTGCCAGCAGTCGGAGCGGTGACATTCAGTACTTC
TRBJ2-5 | TRBV5-1 | TRBD1 | few | CASSEPTGSKTQYF | TGCGCCAGCAGCGAACCGACAGGGAGTAAGACCCAGTACTTC
TRBJ2-5 | TRBV14 | TRBD2 | few | CASSPQRASGRETQYF | TGTGCCAGCAGCCCCCAAAGGGCTAGCGGGCGAGAGACCCAGTACTTC
TRBJ2-1 | TRBV3-1 | . | few | CASSHHTLDVEQFF | TGTGCCAGCAGCCACCACACACTAGACGTTGAGCAGTTCTTC
TRBJ1-2 | TRBV20-1 | . | few | CSARLGGDYGYTF | TGCAGTGCTAGATTGGGGGGGGACTATGGCTACACCTTC
TRBJ2-1 | TRBV12-3/TRBV12-4 | TRBD2 | few | CASSYFGTSGGNEQFF | TGTGCCAGCAGCTACTTCGGGACTAGCGGGGGGAATGAGCAGTTCTTC
TRBJ2-7 | TRBV29-1 | . | . | CSVRLAESYEQYF | TGCAGCGTTCGCCTCGCGGAGTCCTACGAGCAGTACTTC
TRBJ2-1 | TRBV5-6 | TRBD2 | . | CASSFLFLAGSYNEQFF | TGTGCCAGCAGCTTCCTCTTCCTAGCGGGGTCCTACAATGAGCAGTTCTTC
TRBJ2-3 | TRBV5-5 | . | few | CASSFEGSTDTQYF | TGTGCCAGCAGCTTCGAGGGGAGCACAGATACGCAGTATTTT
TRBJ2-5 | TRBV7-9 | TRBD1 | . | CASSANTGGRETQYF | TGTGCCAGCAGCGCAAATACAGGGGGCAGGGAGACCCAGTACTTC
TRBJ2-1 | TRBV5-1 | TRBD2 | few | CASSQTSGPPGNEQFF | TGCGCCAGCAGTCAAACTAGCGGTCCCCCCGGCAATGAGCAGTTCTTC
TRBJ2-1 | TRBV10-3 | . | many | CAISESRGYEQFF | TGTGCCATCAGTGAGTCGCGGGGCTATGAGCAGTTCTTC
TRBJ1-2 | TRBV3-1 | . | . | CASSQGQVGYTF | TGTGCCAGCAGCCAAGGACAGGTTGGCTACACCTTC
TRBJ1-6 | TRBV11-2 | . | few | CASSLNVGNNSPLHF | TGTGCCAGCAGCTTAAATGTTGGAAATAATTCACCCCTCCACTTT
TRBJ1-1 | TRBV7-9 | TRBD1 | few | CASSLGDRGAFF | TGTGCCAGCAGCTTAGGGGACAGGGGAGCTTTCTTT
TRBJ2-2 | TRBV5-6 | TRBD1 | many | CASSPDRGVSGELFF | TGTGCCAGCAGTCCGGACAGGGGCGTAAGCGGGGAGCTGTTTTTT
TRBJ1-1 | TRBV19 | . | . | CASSTPGLGGSTEAFF | TGTGCCAGTAGTACACCGGGTCTCGGGGGGAGCACTGAAGCTTTCTTT
TRBJ2-5 | TRBV7-2 | . | few | CASSFAGLGQETQYF | TGTGCCAGCAGCTTCGCGGGGTTGGGGCAAGAGACCCAGTACTTC
TRBJ1-5 | TRBV3-1 | . | few | CASSQGAQPQHF | TGTGCCAGCAGCCAAGGCGCGCAGCCCCAGCATTTT
TRBJ2-7 | TRBV7-2 | TRBD1 | . | CASKSGTGGYEQYF | TGTGCCAGCAAATCCGGGACAGGGGGCTACGAGCAGTACTTC
TRBJ2-3 | TRBV7-2 | TRBD2 | . | CASSSTSGKDTQYF | TGTGCCAGCAGCTCAACTAGCGGGAAAGATACGCAGTATTTT
TRBJ2-5 | TRBV20-1 | TRBD1 | . | CSIGQGVKTQYF | TGCAGTATAGGACAGGGTGTTAAGACCCAGTACTTC
TRBJ1-4 | TRBV10-3 | . | . | CVSQRGTNEKLFF | TGTGTCAGCCAAAGGGGGACTAATGAAAAACTGTTTTTT
TRBJ2-3 | TRBV7-8 | TRBD2 | . | CASSAPGRGDTQYF | TGTGCCAGCAGCGCGCCAGGGAGGGGAGATACGCAGTATTTT
TRBJ1-5 | TRBV3-1 | . | few | CASSQGGGTEPQHF | TGTGCCAGCAGCCAAGGCGGGGGGACTGAGCCCCAGCATTTT
TRBJ2-2 | TRBV9 | . | . | CASSVGVIPVNTGELFF | TGTGCCAGCAGCGTAGGGGTAATTCCGGTTAACACCGGGGAGCTGTTTTTT
TRBJ2-6 | TRBV7-2 | . | . | CASSFPGGPGANVLTF | TGTGCCAGCAGCTTCCCAGGAGGCCCTGGGGCCAACGTCCTGACTTTC
TRBJ1-5 | TRBV7-2 | . | . | CASSLVQGRHQPQHF | TGTGCCAGCAGCTTAGTTCAAGGAAGGCATCAGCCCCAGCATTTT